This T cell receptor beta chain was observed in a study of cytomegalovirus exposure and HLA in healthy donors. Of note for this clone: Its antigen is unknown.

CDR3 length: 14 amino acids. Trimming removed 6 bases at V and 6 bases at J, with 14 bases between. Germline CDR1 and CDR2: SGHTA and FQGNSA. Findings and limits, study-wide: A few of the chains that were CMV-associated were confirmed in vitro to be specific for CMV antigens.

The primer mix had 60 Vbeta and 13 Jbeta primers. TCRdb's copy holds only in-frame clones and misses some; the assay was immunoSEQ multiplex PCR. The table records 95,000 to 150,000 clones, approximately 67% of them present only once. This sequence originates from a man younger than 35 in good health and CMV-seronegative. The sequenced material came from PBMCs. V and J are TRBV7-2 and TRBJ2-2; D possibly corresponds to TRBD2 (6 bases). DNA for the CDR3: TGTGCCAGCAGACTAGCCGAGCGCCCCGGGGAGCTGTTTTTT. This encodes CASRLAERPGELFF.